This T cell receptor beta chain was identified in a study of blood T cell repertoires in COVID-19. Generated by immunoSEQ multiplex PCR, the TCRdb table keeps only in-frame clones and is missing some. The sample carries about 200,000 clones, approximately 90% recorded once. This clone was detected only once. The germline V gene has CDR1 SGHTA and CDR2 FQGNSA. This CDR3 is built from 16 residues. V was pared by 1 base and J by 2 bases, with 12 bases between. This clonotype was obtained from a man between 25 and 39 years old who had recovered from COVID-19. The gene calls are TRBV7-2 and TRBJ1-5; D call uncertain. What was sequenced was PBMCs or T cells enriched from blood (not recorded which). For the CDR3, the DNA is TGTGCCAGCAGCTTAGGAGGGAGCCGGGGCAATCAGCCCCAGCATTTT. This gives the protein CASSLGGSRGNQPQHF.